This T cell receptor beta chain was retrieved from a study of CD8+ T cells in alopecia areata. As for the study in general: Scoring of treated patients' severity used the percentage of affected scalp area.

Specified treatment: oral pan-JAK inhibitor, 5-10 mg twice daily. As regards this clone: Its antigen is unknown.

Study-level findings and limits: Numerous expanded lesional clones remained in scalp and blood during tofacitinib. Affected scalp, especially in alopecia totalis/universalis, had a higher clonality than normal scalp did.

Isolated RNA was reverse transcribed into cDNA used as the sequencing template. Measured with immunoSEQ multiplex PCR; TCRdb has only the in-frame clones, and not every one. The sample has around 160,000 clones, around 60% seen once; the top ten hold about 14%. The clonotype was recovered from a human donor with alopecia areata. The sequencing used CD4+ T cells sorted from blood, collected at week 24, from a patient treated with tofacitinib.

The CDR3 coding sequence is TGTGCCAGCAGCCCGAATAGCGGGGGGCTTGGAGATACGCAGTATTTT. Translation: CASSPNSGGLGDTQYF. This chain uses TRBV11-3 with TRBJ2-3, with 10 nucleotides matching TRBD2. Per germline, CDR1 SGHNT and CDR2 YENEEA. There are 16 residues in the CDR3. The J segment lost 5 bases and the V segment lost 5 bases, leaving 10 bases of the junction unmatched. Looking up the rest from reference TRBV11-3 and TRBJ2-3 gives the full variable domain: EAGVVQSPRYKIIEKKQPVAFWCNPISGHNTLYWYLQNLGQGPELLIRYENEEAVDDSQLPKDRFSAERLKGVDSTLKIQPAELGDSAVYLCASSPNSGGLGDTQYFGPGTRLTVL.